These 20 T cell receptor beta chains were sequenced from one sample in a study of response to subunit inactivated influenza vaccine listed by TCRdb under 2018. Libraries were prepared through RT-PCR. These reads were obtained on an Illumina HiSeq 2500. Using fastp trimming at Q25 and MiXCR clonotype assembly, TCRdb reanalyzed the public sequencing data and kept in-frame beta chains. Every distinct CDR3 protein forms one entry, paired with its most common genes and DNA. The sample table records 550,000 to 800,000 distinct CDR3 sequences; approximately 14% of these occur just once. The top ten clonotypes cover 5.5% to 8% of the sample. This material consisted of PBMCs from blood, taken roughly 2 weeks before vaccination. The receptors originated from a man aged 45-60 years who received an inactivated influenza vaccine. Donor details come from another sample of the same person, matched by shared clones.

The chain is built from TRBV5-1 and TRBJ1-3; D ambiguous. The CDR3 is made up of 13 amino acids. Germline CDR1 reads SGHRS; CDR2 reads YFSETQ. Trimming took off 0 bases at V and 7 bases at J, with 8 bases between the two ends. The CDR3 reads CASSLELGNTIYF. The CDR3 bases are TGCGCCAGCAGCTTGGAACTGGGGAACACCATATATTTT.

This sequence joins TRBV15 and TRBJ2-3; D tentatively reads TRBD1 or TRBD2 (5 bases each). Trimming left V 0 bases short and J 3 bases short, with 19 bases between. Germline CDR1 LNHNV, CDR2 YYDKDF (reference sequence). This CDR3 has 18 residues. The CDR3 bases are TGTGCCACCAGCAGAGATTCCCCGGGGCCCGTAGTTACAGATACGCAGTATTTT. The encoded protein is CATSRDSPGPVVTDTQYF.

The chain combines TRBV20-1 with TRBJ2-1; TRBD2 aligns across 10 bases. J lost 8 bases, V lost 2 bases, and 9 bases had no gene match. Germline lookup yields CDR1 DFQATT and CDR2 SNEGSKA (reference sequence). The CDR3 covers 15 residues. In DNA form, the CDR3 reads TGCAGTGCTAGAAAGACAAGCGGGGGGGCCGATGAGCAGTTCTTC. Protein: CSARKTSGGADEQFF.

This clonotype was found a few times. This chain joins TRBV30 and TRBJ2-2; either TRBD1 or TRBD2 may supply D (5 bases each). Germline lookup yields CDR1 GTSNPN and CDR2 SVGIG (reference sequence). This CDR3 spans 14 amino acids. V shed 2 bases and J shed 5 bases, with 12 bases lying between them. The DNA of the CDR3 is TGTGCCTGGAGTCCCGGGACGGCTACCGGGGAGCTGTTTTTT. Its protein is CAWSPGTATGELFF.

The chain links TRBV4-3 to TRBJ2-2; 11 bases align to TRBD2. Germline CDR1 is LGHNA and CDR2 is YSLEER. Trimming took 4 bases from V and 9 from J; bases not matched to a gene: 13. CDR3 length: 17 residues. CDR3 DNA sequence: TGCGCCAGCAGCCCGAACCTAGCGGGGGGCTCCCACCGGGAGCTGTTTTTT. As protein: CASSPNLAGGSHRELFF.

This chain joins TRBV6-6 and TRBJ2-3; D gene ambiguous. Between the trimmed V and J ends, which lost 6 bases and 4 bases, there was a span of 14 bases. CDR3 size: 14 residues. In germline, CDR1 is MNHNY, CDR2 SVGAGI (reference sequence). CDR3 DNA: TGTGCCAGCAGGGGCGGCGGCCGCGCAGATACGCAGTATTTT. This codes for CASRGGGRADTQYF.

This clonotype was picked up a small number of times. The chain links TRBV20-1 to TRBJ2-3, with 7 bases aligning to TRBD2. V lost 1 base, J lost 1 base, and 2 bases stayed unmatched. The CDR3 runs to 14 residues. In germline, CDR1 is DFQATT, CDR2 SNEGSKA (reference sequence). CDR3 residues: CSARGTRGTDTQYF. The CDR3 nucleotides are TGCAGTGCTAGAGGGACTAGGGGCACAGATACGCAGTATTTT.

The CDR3 region has the DNA TGTGCCAGCAGCACGCGGGGGGGACTCTACGAGCAGTACTTC. This gives the protein CASSTRGGLYEQYF. The V and J genes are TRBV5-6 and TRBJ2-7, with TRBD2 matching over 9 bases. V shed 4 bases and J 3 bases; nucleotides not matched to a gene: 5. Germline V CDR1 and CDR2: SGHDT, YYEEEE. The CDR3 loop spans 14 amino acids.

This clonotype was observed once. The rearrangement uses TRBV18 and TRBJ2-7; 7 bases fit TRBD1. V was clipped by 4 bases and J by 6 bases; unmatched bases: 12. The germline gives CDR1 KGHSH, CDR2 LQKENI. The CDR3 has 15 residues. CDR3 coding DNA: TGTGCCAGCTCACTCACCCTGACAGGGAGTGGCGAGCAGTACTTC. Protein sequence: CASSLTLTGSGEQYF.

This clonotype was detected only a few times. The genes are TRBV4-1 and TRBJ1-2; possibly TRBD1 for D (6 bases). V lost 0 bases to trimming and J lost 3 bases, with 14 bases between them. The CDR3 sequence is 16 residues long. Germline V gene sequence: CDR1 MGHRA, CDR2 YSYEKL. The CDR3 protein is CASSQDFARGDYGYTF. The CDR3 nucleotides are TGCGCCAGCAGCCAAGATTTTGCCAGGGGAGACTATGGCTACACCTTC.

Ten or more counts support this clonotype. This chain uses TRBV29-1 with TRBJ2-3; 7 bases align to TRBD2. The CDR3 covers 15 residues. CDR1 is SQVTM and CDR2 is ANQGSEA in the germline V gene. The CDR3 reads CSGLSGSGGTDTQYF. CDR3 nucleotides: TGCAGTGGGCTCTCAGGGAGCGGGGGCACAGATACGCAGTATTTT.

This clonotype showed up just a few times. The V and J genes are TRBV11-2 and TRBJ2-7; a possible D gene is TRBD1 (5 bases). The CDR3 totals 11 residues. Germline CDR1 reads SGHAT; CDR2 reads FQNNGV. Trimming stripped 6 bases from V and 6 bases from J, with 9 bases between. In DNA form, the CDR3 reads TGTGCCAGCAGGGTGGGGCTCGAGCAGTACTTC. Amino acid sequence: CASRVGLEQYF.

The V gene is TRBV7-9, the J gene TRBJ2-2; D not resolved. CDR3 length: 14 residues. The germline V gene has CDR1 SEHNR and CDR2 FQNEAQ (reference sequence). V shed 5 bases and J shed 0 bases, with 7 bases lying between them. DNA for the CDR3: TGTGCCAGCAGCACCTCACCGAACACCGGGGAGCTGTTTTTT. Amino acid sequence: CASSTSPNTGELFF.

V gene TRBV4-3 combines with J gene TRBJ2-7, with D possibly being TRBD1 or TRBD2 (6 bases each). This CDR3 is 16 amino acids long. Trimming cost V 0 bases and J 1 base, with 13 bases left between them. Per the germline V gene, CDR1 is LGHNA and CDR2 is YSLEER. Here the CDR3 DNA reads TGCGCCAGCAGCCAAGATAAGGGGGGACGGTCCTACGAGCAGTACTTC. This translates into CASSQDKGGRSYEQYF.

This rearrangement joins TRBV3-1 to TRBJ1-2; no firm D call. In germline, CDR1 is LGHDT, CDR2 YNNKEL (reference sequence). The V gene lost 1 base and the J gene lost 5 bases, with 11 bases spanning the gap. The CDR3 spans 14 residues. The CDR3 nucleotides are TGTGCCAGCAGCCAAGGTTTAGGATCTTATGGCTACACCTTC. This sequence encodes CASSQGLGSYGYTF.

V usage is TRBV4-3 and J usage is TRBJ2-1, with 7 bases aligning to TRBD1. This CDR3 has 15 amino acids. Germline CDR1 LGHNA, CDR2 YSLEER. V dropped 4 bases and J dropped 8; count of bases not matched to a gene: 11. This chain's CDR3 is CASSRRTGFGHEQFF. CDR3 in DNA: TGCGCCAGCAGCCGTCGGACAGGATTCGGCCATGAGCAGTTCTTC.

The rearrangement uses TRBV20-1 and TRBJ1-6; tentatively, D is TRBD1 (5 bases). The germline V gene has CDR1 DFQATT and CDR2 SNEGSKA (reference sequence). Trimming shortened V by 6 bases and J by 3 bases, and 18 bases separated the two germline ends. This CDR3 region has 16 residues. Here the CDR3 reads CSATILGVNYNSPLHF. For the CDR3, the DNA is TGCAGTGCAACGATCTTGGGGGTCAACTATAATTCACCCCTCCACTTT.

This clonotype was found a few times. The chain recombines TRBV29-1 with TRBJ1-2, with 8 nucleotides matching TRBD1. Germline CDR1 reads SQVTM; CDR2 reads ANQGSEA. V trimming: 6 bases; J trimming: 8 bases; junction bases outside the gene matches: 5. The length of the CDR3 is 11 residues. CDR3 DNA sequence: TGCAGCGTCCTCAGGGGGCGAGGCTACACCTTC. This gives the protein CSVLRGRGYTF.

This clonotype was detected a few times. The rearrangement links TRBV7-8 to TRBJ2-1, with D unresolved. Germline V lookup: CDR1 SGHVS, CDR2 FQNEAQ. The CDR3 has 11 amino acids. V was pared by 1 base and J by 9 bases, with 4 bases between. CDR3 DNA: TGTGCCAGCAGCTTAGTCCGTGAGCAGTTCTTC. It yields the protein CASSLVREQFF.

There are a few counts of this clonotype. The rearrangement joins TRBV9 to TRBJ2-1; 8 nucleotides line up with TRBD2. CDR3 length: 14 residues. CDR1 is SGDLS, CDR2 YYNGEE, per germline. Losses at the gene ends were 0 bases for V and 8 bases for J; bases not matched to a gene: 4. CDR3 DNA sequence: TGTGCCAGCAGCGTAGACGGGGGGGCGGATGAGCAGTTCTTC. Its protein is CASSVDGGADEQFF.